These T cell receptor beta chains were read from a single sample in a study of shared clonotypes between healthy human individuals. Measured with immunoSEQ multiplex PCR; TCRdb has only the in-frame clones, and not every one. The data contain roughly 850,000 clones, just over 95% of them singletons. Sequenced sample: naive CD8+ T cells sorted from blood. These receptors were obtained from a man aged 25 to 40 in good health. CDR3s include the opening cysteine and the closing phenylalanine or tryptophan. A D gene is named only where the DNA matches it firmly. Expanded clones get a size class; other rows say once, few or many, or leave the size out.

DNA: TGTGCCAGCAGCTCGAACTATGGCTACACCTTC; CDR3: CASSSNYGYTF; size: once; D: -; V: TRBV13; J: TRBJ1-2
DNA: TGTGCCAGCAGCTCGGGACTAGCGGGAGGTTCACATATGCGGAATGAGCAGTTCTTC; CDR3: CASSSGLAGGSHMRNEQFF; size: -; D: TRBD2; V: TRBV2; J: TRBJ2-1
DNA: TGTGCCACCTCGAGCTCCCCCCATGCCGACCCTTACGAGCAGTACTTC; CDR3: CATSSSPHADPYEQYF; size: -; D: -; V: TRBV15; J: TRBJ2-7
DNA: TGTGCCACCACGACAGGGCTGGGCACTGAAGCTTTCTTT; CDR3: CATTTGLGTEAFF; size: -; D: TRBD1; V: TRBV19; J: TRBJ1-1
DNA: TGTGCCAGCAGCTTAGCCCCAGGAGCTAACTATGGCTACACCTTC; CDR3: CASSLAPGANYGYTF; size: once; D: -; V: TRBV11-2; J: TRBJ1-2
DNA: TGCAGCGTTGAAGATCGGGGTCGTGTGGAAGGCCAGTCCTACGAGCAGTACTTC; CDR3: CSVEDRGRVEGQSYEQYF; size: -; D: -; V: TRBV29-1; J: TRBJ2-7
DNA: TGCGCCAGCAGCCAAGATTTTCAGGGGGCTTACGGCTACACCTTC; CDR3: CASSQDFQGAYGYTF; size: few; D: TRBD1; V: TRBV4-3; J: TRBJ1-2
DNA: TGTGCCAGCAGCTTACCATCAGTCTCCCAGGATGGCTACACCTTC; CDR3: CASSLPSVSQDGYTF; size: -; D: -; V: TRBV7-2; J: TRBJ1-2
DNA: TGTGCCAGCAGCTTATTTGGGGAGGGGGATGGCACAGATACGCAGTATTTT; CDR3: CASSLFGEGDGTDTQYF; size: -; D: -; V: TRBV7-9; J: TRBJ2-3
DNA: TGTGCCAGTAGTCTTACTTACACAGATACGCAGTATTTT; CDR3: CASSLTYTDTQYF; size: -; D: -; V: TRBV19; J: TRBJ2-3
DNA: TGCGCCAGCAGCCAGGACCTCTACGAGCAGTACTTC; CDR3: CASSQDLYEQYF; size: -; D: -; V: TRBV4-1; J: TRBJ2-7
DNA: TGTGCCAGCAGTGAGAACCGGGACAGGGCGTCCTACGAGCAGTACTTC; CDR3: CASSENRDRASYEQYF; size: -; D: TRBD1; V: TRBV27; J: TRBJ2-7
DNA: TGTGCCAGCAGCTTAACCGGCTTGGAGACCCAGTACTTC; CDR3: CASSLTGLETQYF; size: -; D: -; V: TRBV7-3; J: TRBJ2-5
DNA: TGTGCCAGCAGCCAAGACAGAGCGCCCTACAATGAGCAGTTCTTC; CDR3: CASSQDRAPYNEQFF; size: -; D: -; V: TRBV14; J: TRBJ2-1
DNA: TGCGCCAGCAGCTTGCCGGAGACAGGGGCCGCCTACGAGCAGTACTTC; CDR3: CASSLPETGAAYEQYF; size: -; D: TRBD1; V: TRBV5-1; J: TRBJ2-7
DNA: TGTGCCAGCAGCTTATCGGGACTAGCGGCCTACGAGCAGTACTTC; CDR3: CASSLSGLAAYEQYF; size: -; D: TRBD2; V: TRBV7-6; J: TRBJ2-7
DNA: TGTGCCACCAGCAGGGGATCGGATGAGGGACTAGCATACAATGAGCAGTTCTTC; CDR3: CATSRGSDEGLAYNEQFF; size: -; D: TRBD2; V: TRBV15; J: TRBJ2-1
DNA: TGTGCCAGCAGCCCCCTGGCCGATGAGCAGTTCTTC; CDR3: CASSPLADEQFF; size: -; D: -; V: TRBV11-2; J: TRBJ2-1
DNA: TGTGCCGATGCTTCGATGAGGAATGAGCAGTTCTTC; CDR3: CADASMRNEQFF; size: once; D: -; V: TRBV7-9; J: TRBJ2-1
DNA: TGTGCCAGCTGGGCGGGAGTATCCCCAGATACGCAGTATTTT; CDR3: CASWAGVSPDTQYF; size: -; D: TRBD2; V: TRBV5-4; J: TRBJ2-3
DNA: TGTGCCAGCATTGTCCGCACTGAAGCTTTCTTT; CDR3: CASIVRTEAFF; size: -; D: -; V: TRBV5-4; J: TRBJ1-1
DNA: TGTGCCAGCAGCTTGGGGGTCCAAGAGACCCAGTACTTC; CDR3: CASSLGVQETQYF; size: -; D: -; V: TRBV5-6; J: TRBJ2-5
DNA: TGTGCCAGCAGCAGCCTAGAGTACACTGAAGCTTTCTTT; CDR3: CASSSLEYTEAFF; size: -; D: -; V: TRBV5-4; J: TRBJ1-1
DNA: TGTGCCAGCAGCGCCCATCTAGCGGGGGGGCGGGATACGCAGTATTTT; CDR3: CASSAHLAGGRDTQYF; size: -; D: TRBD2; V: TRBV9; J: TRBJ2-3
DNA: TGTGCCAGCAGTTTATGGGGGCCCAGCGAGCAGTACTTC; CDR3: CASSLWGPSEQYF; size: -; D: -; V: TRBV27; J: TRBJ2-7
DNA: TGTGCCAGCAGCCCTAATAGGGCGCAATCCTACAATGAGCAGTTCTTC; CDR3: CASSPNRAQSYNEQFF; size: -; D: -; V: TRBV11-2; J: TRBJ2-1
DNA: TGTGCCAGCAGCCAAGGGGACAGGACAGATACGCAGTATTTT; CDR3: CASSQGDRTDTQYF; size: -; D: TRBD1; V: TRBV4-2; J: TRBJ2-3
DNA: TGTGCCAGCAGCGTAGGAGGGCAGATCTATGGCTACACCTTC; CDR3: CASSVGGQIYGYTF; size: -; D: -; V: TRBV9; J: TRBJ1-2
DNA: TGCAGCGTTGAAGAGCGGGGCCTCCAAGAGACCCAGTACTTC; CDR3: CSVEERGLQETQYF; size: -; D: -; V: TRBV29-1; J: TRBJ2-5
DNA: TGTGCCAGCAGCGTAGGAGAAAGCACAGATACGCAGTATTTT; CDR3: CASSVGESTDTQYF; size: few; D: -; V: TRBV9; J: TRBJ2-3
DNA: TGTGCCAGCAGCTTAGGGCAGGGGGCGAAGACTAATGAAAAACTGTTTTTT; CDR3: CASSLGQGAKTNEKLFF; size: few; D: TRBD1; V: TRBV11-2; J: TRBJ1-4
DNA: TGCGCCAGCACCCCCGAGGTCGAAGCTTTCTTT; CDR3: CASTPEVEAFF; size: -; D: -; V: TRBV4-3; J: TRBJ1-1
DNA: TGTGCCATCAGTGAGTCTGCAGAAAGGTCGACCGGGGAGCTGTTTTTT; CDR3: CAISESAERSTGELFF; size: -; D: -; V: TRBV10-3; J: TRBJ2-2